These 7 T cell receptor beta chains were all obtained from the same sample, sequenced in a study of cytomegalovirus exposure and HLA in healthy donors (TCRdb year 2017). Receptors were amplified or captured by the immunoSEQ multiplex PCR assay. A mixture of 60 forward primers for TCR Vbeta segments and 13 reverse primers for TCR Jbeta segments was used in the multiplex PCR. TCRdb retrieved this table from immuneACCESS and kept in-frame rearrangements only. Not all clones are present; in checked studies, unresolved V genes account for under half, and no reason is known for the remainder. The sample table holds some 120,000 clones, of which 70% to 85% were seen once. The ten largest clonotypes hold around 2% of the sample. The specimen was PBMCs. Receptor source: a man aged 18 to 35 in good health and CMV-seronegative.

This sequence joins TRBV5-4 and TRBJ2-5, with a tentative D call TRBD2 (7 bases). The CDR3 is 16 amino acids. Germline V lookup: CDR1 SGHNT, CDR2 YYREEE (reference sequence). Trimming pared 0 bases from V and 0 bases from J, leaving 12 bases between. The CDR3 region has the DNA TGTGCCAGCAGCTTGGATGTCGGGGGGCACCAAGAGACCCAGTACTTC. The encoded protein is CASSLDVGGHQETQYF.

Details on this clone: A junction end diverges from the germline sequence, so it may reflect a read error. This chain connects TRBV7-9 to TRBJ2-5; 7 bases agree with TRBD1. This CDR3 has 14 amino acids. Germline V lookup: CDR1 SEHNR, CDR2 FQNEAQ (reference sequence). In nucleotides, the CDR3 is TGTGCCAGCAGCTTAGAACCTAGTGCAGGGGGACCCGACTTC. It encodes CASSLEPSAGGPDF. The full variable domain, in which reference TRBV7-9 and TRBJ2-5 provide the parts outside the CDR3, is DTGVSQNPRHKITKRGQNVTFRCDPISEHNRLYWYRQTLGQGPEFLTYFQNEAQLEKSRLLSDRFSAERPKGSFSTLEIQRTEQGDSAMYLCASSLEPSAGGPDFGPGTRLLVL.

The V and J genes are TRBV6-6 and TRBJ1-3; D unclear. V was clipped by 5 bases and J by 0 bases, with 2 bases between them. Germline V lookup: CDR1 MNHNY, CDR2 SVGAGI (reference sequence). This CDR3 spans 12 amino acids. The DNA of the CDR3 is TGTGCCAGCAGTCTCTCTGGAAACACCATATATTTT. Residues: CASSLSGNTIYF.

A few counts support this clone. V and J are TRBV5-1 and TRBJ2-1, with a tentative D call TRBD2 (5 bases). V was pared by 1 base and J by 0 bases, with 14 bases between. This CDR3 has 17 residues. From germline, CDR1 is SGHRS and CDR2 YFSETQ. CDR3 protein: CASSLRRSGTSYNEQFF. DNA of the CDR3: TGCGCCAGCAGCTTGAGGAGGTCAGGAACCTCCTACAATGAGCAGTTCTTC.

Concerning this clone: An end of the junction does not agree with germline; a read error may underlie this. CDR3 sequence: CATSRDDSVLLDF. The CDR3 DNA reads as TGTGCCACCAGCAGAGACGACTCTGTTTTATTGGATTTT. The chain employs TRBV15 and TRBJ2-3; D is ambiguous. The CDR3 consists of 13 residues. The germline V gene has CDR1 LNHNV and CDR2 YYDKDF (reference sequence).

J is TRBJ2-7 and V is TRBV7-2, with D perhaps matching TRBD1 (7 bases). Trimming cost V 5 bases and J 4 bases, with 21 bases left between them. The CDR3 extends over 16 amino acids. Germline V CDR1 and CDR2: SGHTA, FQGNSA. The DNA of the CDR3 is TGTGCCAGCAGCACCAAAGCCGGGACAGCGGGTTACGAGCAGTACTTC. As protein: CASSTKAGTAGYEQYF.

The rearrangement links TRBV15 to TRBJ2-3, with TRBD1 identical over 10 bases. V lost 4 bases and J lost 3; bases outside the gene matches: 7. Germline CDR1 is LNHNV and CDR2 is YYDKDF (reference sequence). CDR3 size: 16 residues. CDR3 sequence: CATSNHRDRGTDTQYF. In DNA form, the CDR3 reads TGTGCCACCAGCAATCATAGGGACAGGGGAACAGATACGCAGTATTTT.